Below are 27 T cell receptor beta chains sequenced from a single sample in a study of blood T cells in healthy people across ages. Then a second PCR, running roughly 7 to 12 cycles, was carried out with a sample-barcoded 5' primer and a J-beta primer mix. TCRdb re-analysed the 5' RACE reads in MiXCR, keeping a single row per CDR3 protein. The sample includes roughly 680,000 distinct CDR3 sequences, around 21% of them seen just once. The source material was blood. These TCRs come from a man between 65 and 79 years old in good health.

As to this clonotype: The junction and the germline gene differ at one end; a read error may be behind it. The V call is TRBV7-2, the J call TRBJ2-7; 8 positions agree with TRBD1. The length of the CDR3 is 13 residues. Germline CDR1 reads SGHTA; CDR2 reads FQGNSA. Written as DNA, the CDR3 is TGTGCCAACAGCTCTACAGGGGGCTACGAGCAGTACTTC. It is translated as CANSSTGGYEQYF.

This clonotype was counted many times. The chain has TRBV20-1 and TRBJ2-1; a weak D match, TRBD2 (6 bases). The V gene's germline CDR1 is DFQATT and CDR2 SNEGSKA (reference sequence). V gave up 6 bases and J gave up 5 bases, with 14 bases separating them. The CDR3 spans 13 residues. As DNA, the CDR3 is TGCAGTGCACCCGGCGGGGCGGACAATGAGCAGTTCTTC. Protein product: CSAPGGADNEQFF.

This clonotype was counted a few times. The chain couples TRBV20-1 to TRBJ2-2; TRBD2 is a possible D gene (6 bases). Germline loops: CDR1 DFQATT, CDR2 SNEGSKA (reference sequence). The germline V and J ends were trimmed by 3 bases and 4 bases, with 9 bases remaining between them. The CDR3 extends over 13 amino acids. The CDR3 is CSASGSGTGELFF. The CDR3 coding sequence is TGCAGTGCTAGCGGGAGCGGCACCGGGGAGCTGTTTTTT.

The chain links TRBV7-3 to TRBJ2-5, with unresolved D. The better agreement between TRBJ2-1 and the DNA end casts doubt on the J call. Germline V lookup: CDR1 SGHTA, CDR2 FQGTGA. The CDR3 sequence is 15 residues long. The CDR3 sequence is CASSFVAGASNEQFF. The CDR3 DNA reads TGTGCCAGCAGCTTCGTCGCTGGAGCCTCTAATGAGCAGTTCTTC.

A few counts support this clonotype. The chain couples TRBV2 to TRBJ2-5, with 10 bases identical to TRBD2. Trimming took 4 bases from V and 1 from J; bases not matched to a gene: 6. The CDR3 totals 16 residues. Germline-derived CDR1 and CDR2 are SNHLY and FYNNEI. The CDR3 spells CASSGGGLALQETQYF. The DNA for the CDR3 is TGTGCCAGCAGTGGTGGGGGACTAGCGCTCCAAGAGACCCAGTACTTC.

This clonotype was seen once. V and J are TRBV27 and TRBJ2-7; D perhaps matches TRBD2 (5 bases). The V end lost 4 bases, the J end lost 9 bases, and 13 bases lay between the germline ends. The CDR3 is made up of 12 amino acids. CDR1 and CDR2 from the germline V gene are MNHEY and SMNVEV (reference sequence). CDR3 in amino acids: CASSSTSTAQYF. In nucleotides, the CDR3 is TGTGCCAGCAGTTCAACTAGTACCGCGCAGTACTTC.

CDR3 protein: CASSLGLGEEKLFF. The CDR3 DNA sequence: TGTGCCAGCAGCTTAGGGTTAGGGGAGGAAAAACTGTTTTTT. The chain combines TRBV7-2 with TRBJ1-4, with D possibly matching TRBD1 (5 bases). CDR1 is SGHTA, CDR2 FQGNSA, per germline. V shed 1 base and J shed 8 bases, with 11 bases lying between them. The CDR3 covers 14 residues.

The chain couples TRBV5-4 to TRBJ2-1; D remains unclear. The CDR3 runs to 14 residues. Trimming removed 4 bases from V and 2 bases from J, with 10 bases in between. Germline CDR1 and CDR2: SGHNT and YYREEE (reference sequence). CDR3 loop: CASSRTGPYNEQFF. DNA of the CDR3: TGTGCCAGCAGCAGGACCGGGCCCTACAATGAGCAGTTCTTC. Drawing the rest from reference TRBV5-4 and TRBJ2-1, the complete variable domain is ETGVTQSPTHLIKTRGQQVTLRCSSQSGHNTVSWYQQALGQGPQFIFQYYREEENGRGNFPPRFSGLQFPNYSSELNVNALELDDSALYLCASSRTGPYNEQFFGPGTRLTVL.

This clonotype was counted a few times. This chain links TRBV5-1 with TRBJ2-2; tentative D call: TRBD2 (7 bases). V lost 2 bases, J lost 5 bases, and 13 bases lay in between. CDR1 and CDR2 (germline): SGHRS, YFSETQ. The CDR3 runs to 15 residues. The chain's CDR3 is CASSFQGGGTGELFF. The CDR3 bases are TGCGCCAGCAGCTTCCAGGGAGGGGGGACCGGGGAGCTGTTTTTT.

This clonotype has more than one count but fewer than ten. The V call is TRBV20-1, the J call TRBJ2-5; no firm D call. This CDR3 comprises 11 residues. Germline-derived CDR1 and CDR2 are DFQATT and SNEGSKA (reference sequence). Between the trimmed V and J ends, which lost 4 bases and 4 bases, there was a span of 7 bases. CDR3 nucleotides: TGCAGTGCTATTATACGAGAGACCCAGTACTTC. Protein: CSAIIRETQYF.

The sample holds a few counts of this clonotype. This chain links TRBV2 with TRBJ2-5; no definite D call. The germline V gene encodes CDR1 SNHLY and CDR2 FYNNEI. The CDR3 loop spans 14 amino acids. The germline V and J ends were trimmed by 6 bases and 5 bases, with 16 bases remaining between them. CDR3 region: CASRETLPVETQYF. The CDR3 bases are TGTGCCAGCAGAGAGACACTGCCTGTGGAGACCCAGTACTTC.

This clonotype was detected only a few times. The CDR3 DNA is TGTGCCAGCAGTCCCCTTTCGGGACCAAGGGCAGATACGCAGTATTTT. This sequence encodes CASSPLSGPRADTQYF. The chain combines TRBV28 with TRBJ2-3; either TRBD1 or TRBD2 may supply D (5 bases each). The V gene's germline CDR1 is MDHEN and CDR2 SYDVKM. This CDR3 spans 16 amino acids. The V end lost 5 bases, the J end lost 4 bases, and 19 bases lay between the germline ends. The full variable domain, in which reference TRBV28 and TRBJ2-3 provide the parts outside the CDR3, is DVKVTQSSRYLVKRTGEKVFLECVQDMDHENMFWYRQDPGLGLRLIYFSYDVKMKEKGDIPEGYSVSREKKERFSLILESASTNQTSMYLCASSPLSGPRADTQYFGPGTRLTVL.

The chain employs TRBV12-3 or TRBV12-4 and TRBJ2-1, with 7 positions matching TRBD1. The trim removed 0 bases at V and 3 bases at J, leaving 2 bases unmatched. This CDR3 region has 15 residues. The CDR3 nucleotides read TGTGCCAGCAGTTTAGCGGGGACAGTCTACAATGAGCAGTTCTTC. Translation: CASSLAGTVYNEQFF.

This clonotype was counted at least ten times. The chain joins TRBV28 to TRBJ2-5, with TRBD1 matching 8 bases. CDR1 is MDHEN, CDR2 SYDVKM, per germline. V trimming: 3 bases; J trimming: 5 bases; junction bases outside the gene matches: 8. This CDR3 has 15 residues. CDR3 in DNA: TGTGCCAGCAGTTTTTCTCCAGGGGGCGCGGAGACCCAGTACTTC. It specifies CASSFSPGGAETQYF.

The rearrangement links TRBV9 to TRBJ2-1; 9 bases map to TRBD2. Trimming cost V 5 bases and J 5 bases; bases outside gene matches: 8. The CDR3 has 15 amino acids. Per the germline V gene, CDR1 is SGDLS and CDR2 is YYNGEE. CDR3 in amino acids: CASRYGLANDNEQFF. DNA of the CDR3: TGTGCCAGCAGATACGGACTAGCGAACGACAATGAGCAGTTCTTC.

The gene calls are TRBV4-1 and TRBJ2-5; weak D call: TRBD1 (6 bases). The J call may not be correct, given that the DNA end is closer to TRBJ2-7. The CDR3 spans 14 residues. CDR1 is MGHRA and CDR2 is YSYEKL in the germline V gene. The CDR3 nucleotides read TGCGCCAGCAGCCAAGCGCCAGGGGCCTACGAGCAGTACTTC. Amino acids: CASSQAPGAYEQYF.

This clonotype has at least ten counts. The chain is built from TRBV6-6 and TRBJ2-7; 10 positions agree with TRBD2. The CDR3 extends over 16 amino acids. Germline assignment: CDR1 MNHNY and CDR2 SVGAGI (reference sequence). V was clipped by 2 bases and J by 5 bases; unmatched bases: 9. In DNA form, the CDR3 reads TGTGCCAGCAGTTACCCGGGGACTAGCGATTTGGACGAGCAGTACTTC. Amino acids: CASSYPGTSDLDEQYF.

In its sample, this clonotype was seen a few times. The rearrangement uses TRBV20-1 and TRBJ2-1; TRBD2 matches at 16 bases. Germline CDR1 and CDR2: DFQATT and SNEGSKA (reference sequence). V was pared by 3 bases and J by 6 bases, with 17 bases of the junction left unmatched. The CDR3 runs to 20 residues. CDR3: CSASKIAGTSGRALFNEQFF. DNA for the CDR3: TGCAGTGCTAGCAAAATAGCCGGGACTAGCGGGAGGGCCTTGTTCAATGAGCAGTTCTTC.

The genes are TRBV20-1 and TRBJ2-1, with D perhaps matching TRBD2 (6 bases). V lost 5 bases, J lost 8 bases, and 10 bases lay in between. Looked up from germline, CDR1 is DFQATT and CDR2 is SNEGSKA (reference sequence). The CDR3 length is 11 residues. The CDR3 nucleotides are TGCAGTGCTCTTCTAGCGTATGAGCAGTTCTTC. This sequence encodes CSALLAYEQFF.

The CDR3 sequence: CASSPNGQVYGYTF. In nucleotides, the CDR3 is TGTGCCAGCAGTCCCAATGGACAGGTCTATGGCTACACCTTC. The chain recombines TRBV27 with TRBJ1-2, with 7 bases identical to TRBD1. The junction had 7 bases not matched to a gene; V was cut back by 5 bases and J by 4 bases. The CDR3 sequence is 14 residues long. The germline CDR1 and CDR2 sequences are MNHEY and SMNVEV (reference sequence).

The V gene is TRBV21-1, the J gene TRBJ1-4; the listed D gene, TRBD1, was not tested against the DNA. TRBV21-1 constitutes a pseudogene. There are 16 residues in the CDR3. The CDR3 nucleotides are TGTGCCAGCAGCAAAGCGACAGGCGCGGTGGGGGAAAAACTGTTTTTT. This translates into CASSKATGAVGEKLFF.

This clonotype was found many times. The chain recombines TRBV12-3 or TRBV12-4 with TRBJ1-5; a weak D match, TRBD1 (6 bases). The CDR3 is made up of 14 amino acids. The ends were cut back, 5 bases at V and 3 bases at J, with 11 bases in the middle. The CDR3 reads CASSPDRPNQPQHF. DNA for the CDR3: TGTGCCAGCAGTCCAGACAGGCCCAATCAGCCCCAGCATTTT.

This clonotype was seen a handful of times. CDR3 sequence: CASIALTGGRLGYTF. DNA for the CDR3: TGTGCCAGCATCGCTCTTACAGGGGGGAGGCTTGGCTACACCTTC. The chain combines TRBV7-9 with TRBJ1-2, with 8 bases identical to TRBD1. V was pared by 7 bases and J by 7 bases, with 14 bases of the junction left unmatched. Germline loops: CDR1 SEHNR, CDR2 FQNEAQ (reference sequence). The CDR3 runs 15 residues.

This clonotype has more than one count but fewer than ten. The V gene is TRBV7-2, the J gene TRBJ1-5; TRBD1 matches at 7 bases. With V trimmed by 5 bases and J by 5 bases, 9 bases remained unmatched. Germline V gives CDR1 SGHTA, CDR2 FQGNSA. This CDR3 contains 15 residues. The CDR3 spells CASSPTTGSDQPQHF. The DNA for the CDR3 is TGTGCCAGCAGCCCGACGACAGGGTCGGATCAGCCCCAGCATTTT.

This clonotype was picked up a small number of times. The chain recombines TRBV20-1 with TRBJ1-4, with D unclear. The CDR3 consists of 14 residues. Trimming shortened V by 0 bases and J by 7 bases, and 12 bases separated the two germline ends. From germline, CDR1 is DFQATT and CDR2 SNEGSKA (reference sequence). The CDR3 spells CSARDVAVPEKLFF. Written as DNA, the CDR3 is TGCAGTGCTAGAGATGTGGCAGTTCCTGAAAAACTGTTTTTT.

This clonotype came up once. A read error may account for a junction end that differs from germline. The chain recombines TRBV30 with TRBJ1-2; TRBD1 is a possible D gene (6 bases). Germline V lookup: CDR1 GTSNPN, CDR2 SVGIG (reference sequence). This CDR3 region has 12 residues. The CDR3 region has the DNA TGTGCCTGGAGTCCCAGACCACAGGGCTACGCCTTC. Translating gives CAWSPRPQGYAF.

This sequence joins TRBV7-9 and TRBJ1-1; 9 nucleotides match TRBD1. The ends lost 5 bases at V and 5 bases at J; junction bases unmatched: 9. The length of the CDR3 is 15 residues. CDR1 is SEHNR and CDR2 is FQNEAQ in the germline V gene (reference sequence). The CDR3 DNA reads TGTGCCAGCAGCCCCCACAGGGGGCAGAGAACTGAAGCTTTCTTT. It yields the protein CASSPHRGQRTEAFF.